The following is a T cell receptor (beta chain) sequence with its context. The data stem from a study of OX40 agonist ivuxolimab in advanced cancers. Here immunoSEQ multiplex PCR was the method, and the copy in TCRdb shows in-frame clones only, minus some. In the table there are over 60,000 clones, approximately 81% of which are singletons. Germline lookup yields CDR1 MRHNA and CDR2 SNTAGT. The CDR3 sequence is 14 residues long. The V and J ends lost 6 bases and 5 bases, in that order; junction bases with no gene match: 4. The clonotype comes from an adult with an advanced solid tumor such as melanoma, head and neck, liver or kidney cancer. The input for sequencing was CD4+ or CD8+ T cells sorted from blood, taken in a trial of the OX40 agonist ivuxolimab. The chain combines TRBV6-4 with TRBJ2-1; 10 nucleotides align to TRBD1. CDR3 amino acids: CASRPGQGNNEQFF. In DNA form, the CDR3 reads TGTGCCAGCAGACCGGGACAGGGGAACAATGAGCAGTTCTTC.